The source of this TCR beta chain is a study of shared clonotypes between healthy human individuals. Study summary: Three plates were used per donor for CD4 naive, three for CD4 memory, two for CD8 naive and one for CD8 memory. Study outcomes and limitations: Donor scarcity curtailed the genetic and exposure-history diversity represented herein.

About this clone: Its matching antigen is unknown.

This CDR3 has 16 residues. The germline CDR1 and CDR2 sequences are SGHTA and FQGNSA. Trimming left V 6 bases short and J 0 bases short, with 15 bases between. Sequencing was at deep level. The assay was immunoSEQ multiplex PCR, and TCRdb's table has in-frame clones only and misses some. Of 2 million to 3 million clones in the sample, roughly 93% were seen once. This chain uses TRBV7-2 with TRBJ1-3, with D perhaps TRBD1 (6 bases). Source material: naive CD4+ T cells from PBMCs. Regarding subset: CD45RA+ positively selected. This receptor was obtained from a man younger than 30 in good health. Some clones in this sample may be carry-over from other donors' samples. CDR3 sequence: CASSSGRDTSGNTIYF. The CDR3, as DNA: TGTGCCAGCAGTTCTGGTAGGGACACCTCTGGAAACACCATATATTTT.